These 24 T cell receptor beta chains originate from one sample sequenced in a study of blood T cell repertoires in COVID-19. The table came from immunoSEQ multiplex PCR; TCRdb's copy has only in-frame clones and leaves some out. In the table there are 99,000 or so clones, approximately 85% of which are singletons. The sequencing sample was made of peripheral blood. These receptors all stem from a man aged 50 to 59 with acute or convalescent COVID-19.

The genes are TRBV6-5 and TRBJ2-7; 7 bases are shared with TRBD2. The CDR3 contains 15 residues. Losses at the gene ends were 0 bases for V and 2 bases for J; bases not matched to a gene: 4. Looked up from germline, CDR1 is MNHEY and CDR2 is SVGAGI. This CDR3 reads CASSYSVGLPYEQYF. DNA for the CDR3: TGTGCCAGCAGTTACTCGGTGGGACTACCCTACGAGCAGTACTTC.

J is TRBJ2-1 and V is TRBV7-3; 11 nucleotides match TRBD1. This CDR3 contains 15 residues. Trimming removed 0 bases from V and 6 bases from J; junction bases left unmatched: 1. The germline V gene has CDR1 SGHTA and CDR2 FQGTGA. CDR3 sequence: CASSLTGQGGNEQFF. The CDR3 DNA follows: TGTGCCAGCAGCTTAACGGGACAGGGGGGCAATGAGCAGTTCTTC.

The rearrangement uses TRBV4-1 and TRBJ2-7, with D possibly matching TRBD1 (6 bases). Germline values: CDR1 MGHRA, CDR2 YSYEKL. This CDR3 contains 17 residues. The V gene lost 2 bases and the J gene lost 0 bases, with 17 bases spanning the gap. CDR3 bases: TGCGCCAGCAGCCAAACCACTACAGGGTCTGGCTCCTACGAGCAGTACTTC. This codes for CASSQTTTGSGSYEQYF.

J is TRBJ2-1 and V is TRBV24-1, with a weak D call TRBD1 (5 bases). CDR1 and CDR2 from the germline V gene are KGHDR and SFDVKD. The CDR3 runs 14 residues. V lost 4 bases to trimming and J lost 10 bases, with 16 bases between them. Written as DNA, the CDR3 is TGTGCCACCAGTGACCGACAGCTAGTAGGGGAGCAGTTCTTC. Amino acids: CATSDRQLVGEQFF.

V is TRBV14 and J is TRBJ1-5; TRBD1 matches at 7 bases. Germline values: CDR1 SGHDN, CDR2 FVKESK. With V trimmed by 1 base and J by 9 bases, 0 bases remained unmatched. CDR3 size: 12 residues. This chain's CDR3 is CASSQGDRPQHF. CDR3 DNA: TGTGCCAGCAGCCAAGGGGACAGGCCCCAGCATTTT. Looking up the rest from reference TRBV14 and TRBJ1-5 gives the full variable domain: EAGVTQFPSHSVIEKGQTVTLRCDPISGHDNLYWYRRVMGKEIKFLLHFVKESKQDESGMPNNRFLAERTGGTYSTLKVQPAELEDSGVYFCASSQGDRPQHFGDGTRLSIL.

In DNA, the CDR3 is TGTGCCAGCAGCCAAGCGCGACTAGCGGGGGGTGAGACCCAGTACTTC. Translating gives CASSQARLAGGETQYF. V is TRBV3-1 (or the pseudogene TRBV3-2) and J is TRBJ2-5; 13 positions agree with TRBD2. V shed 1 base and J 5 bases; nucleotides not matched to a gene: 4. Germline V gene data show CDR1 as LGHDT and CDR2 as YNNKEL (reference sequence). This CDR3 comprises 16 residues.

The chain uses TRBV2 and TRBJ2-7; a possible D gene is TRBD1 (5 bases). This CDR3 is 13 amino acids long. The germline V gene encodes CDR1 SNHLY and CDR2 FYNNEI. Trimming cost V 4 bases and J 6 bases, with 13 bases left between them. CDR3 sequence: CASSAAGMGEQYF. The DNA for the CDR3 is TGTGCCAGCAGTGCGGCAGGGATGGGCGAGCAGTACTTC.

V gene TRBV30 combines with J gene TRBJ1-3, with a tentative D call TRBD1 (5 bases). The CDR3 is 16 residues long. The V end was cut by 4 bases, the J end by 1 base, with 17 bases between. CDR1 and CDR2 from the germline V gene are GTSNPN and SVGIG (reference sequence). CDR3 sequence (DNA): TGTGCCTGGAACCGCCGTACAGGATTATCTGGAAACACCATATATTTT. As protein: CAWNRRTGLSGNTIYF.

The chain is built from TRBV28 and TRBJ2-1; 9 positions match TRBD2. Trimming at V came to 5 bases and at J to 6 bases, leaving 5 bases not matched to a gene. Germline V gives CDR1 MDHEN, CDR2 SYDVKM. The CDR3 extends over 14 amino acids. CDR3 loop: CASSPGTSINEQFF. CDR3 in DNA: TGTGCCAGCAGTCCCGGGACTAGCATCAATGAGCAGTTCTTC.

V usage is TRBV30 and J usage is TRBJ1-3, with D maybe TRBD1 (5 bases). Germline CDR1 and CDR2: GTSNPN and SVGIG (reference sequence). The germline V and J ends were trimmed by 0 bases and 6 bases, with 9 bases remaining between them. This CDR3 spans 13 amino acids. The CDR3 DNA reads TGTGCCTGGAGTGTATGGGGGGTAAACACCATATATTTT. This sequence encodes CAWSVWGVNTIYF.

V is TRBV7-8 and J is TRBJ2-2; 15 bases map to TRBD2. Unmatched junction bases numbered 8, after V lost 6 bases and J lost 6 bases. The CDR3 sequence is 17 residues long. Germline CDR1 and CDR2: SGHVS and FQNEAQ. CDR3 coding DNA: TGTGCCAGCAGTGGGACTAGCGGGGGGACCTTCCCCGGGGAGCTGTTTTTT. This encodes CASSGTSGGTFPGELFF.

As DNA, the CDR3 is TGCGCCAGCAGCTACAGGGGGCGAGCCTACGAGCAGTACTTC. Its protein is CASSYRGRAYEQYF. The chain has TRBV5-1 and TRBJ2-7, with 9 bases fitting TRBD1. V gave up 3 bases and J gave up 2 bases; unmatched junction bases: 3. The CDR3 extends over 14 amino acids. Germline V gene sequence: CDR1 SGHRS, CDR2 YFSETQ.

The chain couples TRBV24-1 to TRBJ2-1; 7 nucleotides align to TRBD1. In germline, CDR1 is KGHDR, CDR2 SFDVKD. V was pared by 3 bases and J by 4 bases, with 8 bases of the junction left unmatched. The CDR3 spans 16 residues. CDR3 bases: TGTGCCACCAGTGATGCCTCCGGGACAGTTTACAATGAGCAGTTCTTC. This sequence encodes CATSDASGTVYNEQFF.

This clone was counted between two and nine times. V and J are TRBV5-1 and TRBJ1-1; 7 bases match TRBD1. V shed 2 bases and J 12 bases; nucleotides not matched to a gene: 10. The length of the CDR3 is 13 residues. In germline, CDR1 is SGHRS, CDR2 YFSETQ. The CDR3 DNA reads as TGCGCCAGCAGCTTTACGAAGGGGGCCGGGTCTTTCTTT. The encoded protein is CASSFTKGAGSFF.

J is TRBJ2-5 and V is TRBV5-4, with 13 nucleotides matching TRBD2. V trimming: 5 bases; J trimming: 1 base; junction bases outside the gene matches: 5. CDR3 length: 16 residues. Germline CDR1 and CDR2: SGHNT and YYREEE (reference sequence). CDR3 protein: CASRETSGRSQETQYF. The CDR3 nucleotides are TGTGCCAGCAGGGAGACTAGCGGGAGGAGCCAAGAGACCCAGTACTTC.

V gene TRBV15 combines with J gene TRBJ2-7; the match to TRBD2 covers 8 bases. The CDR3 sequence is 14 residues long. Germline V gene data show CDR1 as LNHNV and CDR2 as YYDKDF (reference sequence). V lost 0 bases to trimming and J lost 2 bases; unmatched junction nucleotides: 0. The CDR3 is CATSRDSGTYEQYF. The CDR3 nucleotides read TGTGCCACCAGCAGAGATAGCGGGACCTACGAGCAGTACTTC.

This clone was counted a single time. CDR3: CASSPTGGAETQYF. In DNA, the CDR3 is TGTGCCAGCAGTCCAACAGGGGGCGCAGAGACCCAGTACTTC. V is TRBV28 and J is TRBJ2-5; the match to TRBD1 covers 9 bases. This CDR3 comprises 14 residues. Germline values: CDR1 MDHEN, CDR2 SYDVKM. V shed 5 bases and J 4 bases; nucleotides not matched to a gene: 5.

The chain links TRBV6-6 to TRBJ1-3, with 8 bases matching TRBD1. J lost 4 bases, V lost 4 bases, and 6 bases had no gene match. The CDR3 contains 15 residues. Germline CDR1 reads MNHNY; CDR2 reads SVGAGI (reference sequence). CDR3 DNA sequence: TGTGCCAGCAGTTTCGACCGGACAGGGGGAAACACCATATATTTT. Translation gives CASSFDRTGGNTIYF.

About this clone itself: Other nucleotide sequences from this sample produce the same CDR3. The chain recombines TRBV18 with TRBJ1-1, with D possibly being TRBD1 (5 bases). Trimming removed 2 bases from V and 1 base from J, with 5 bases in between. The CDR3 is 13 residues long. Germline CDR1 KGHSH, CDR2 LQKENI. For the CDR3, the DNA is TGTGCCAGCTCACCAACAGGGAACACTGAAGCTTTCTTT. Protein product: CASSPTGNTEAFF.

This chain links TRBV7-6 with TRBJ2-3; D unclear. The CDR3 sequence is 16 residues long. Deletions cut 3 bases from V and 3 bases from J, with 16 bases between. CDR1 and CDR2 (germline): SGHVS, FNYEAQ. CDR3 in DNA: TGTGCCAGCAGCTTTTCGGCCTCATGGCGGACAGATACGCAGTATTTT. Translating it yields CASSFSASWRTDTQYF.

The V and J genes are TRBV11-3 and TRBJ1-1; 10 nucleotides match TRBD1. The CDR3 has 14 amino acids. In germline, CDR1 is SGHNT, CDR2 YENEEA. The V gene end was trimmed by 3 bases and the J gene end by 3 bases; junction bases not matched to a gene: 1. The CDR3 DNA reads as TGTGCCAGCAGCTTGGGACAGGGGTACACTGAAGCTTTCTTT. Translated, it gives CASSLGQGYTEAFF.

The chain couples TRBV9 to TRBJ2-2; D call uncertain. V lost 0 bases and J lost 2, with 5 bases in between. From germline, CDR1 is SGDLS and CDR2 YYNGEE. The CDR3 runs 14 residues. The CDR3 loop reads CASSVARNTGELFF. In DNA form, the CDR3 reads TGTGCCAGCAGCGTAGCCAGAAACACCGGGGAGCTGTTTTTT.

CDR3 in amino acids: CASSFRLADSSTDTQYF. The CDR3 region has the DNA TGTGCCAGCAGCTTCCGGCTAGCGGACTCTAGCACAGATACGCAGTATTTT. V usage is TRBV5-8 and J usage is TRBJ2-3; 7 nucleotides line up with TRBD2. CDR1 and CDR2 (germline): SGHTS, YDEGEE. V lost 2 bases to trimming and J lost 0 bases; unmatched junction nucleotides: 9. The CDR3 runs to 17 residues.

The chain is built from TRBV28 and TRBJ1-1; 8 nucleotides agree with TRBD1. This CDR3 is 15 amino acids long. CDR1 is MDHEN and CDR2 is SYDVKM in the germline V gene. V dropped 7 bases and J dropped 1; count of bases not matched to a gene: 8. The CDR3 reads CASNGHRGWNTEAFF. The CDR3 nucleotides read TGTGCCAGCAACGGTCACAGGGGGTGGAACACTGAAGCTTTCTTT.